What follows are 6 T cell receptor beta chains derived from one specimen sequenced in a study of blood T cells in healthy people across ages. A second PCR of roughly 7 to 11 cycles used a sample-barcoded 5' primer and a J-beta primer mix. TCRdb used MiXCR to reprocess the 5' RACE reads, holding one entry per CDR3 protein. The table shows 720,000 or so distinct CDR3 sequences, with less than 45% occurring only once. The material sequenced was blood. Source of these receptors: a man of 80 years or more in good health.

This clonotype has a count of ten or more. The rearrangement links TRBV20-1 to TRBJ2-3, with TRBD2 matching over 11 bases. This CDR3 is built from 14 residues. V trimming: 6 bases; J trimming: 5 bases; junction bases outside the gene matches: 7. Germline CDR1 reads DFQATT; CDR2 reads SNEGSKA (reference sequence). Written as DNA, the CDR3 is TGCAGTGCCGAACTAGCGGGAGCAGGAGATACGCAGTATTTT. Translation gives CSAELAGAGDTQYF.

The genes are TRBV7-3 and TRBJ2-3; a weak D match, TRBD2 (6 bases). Germline CDR1 reads SGHTA; CDR2 reads FQGTGA. With 3 bases removed from V and 2 bases from J, the gap between germline ends came to 18 bases. This CDR3 has 17 amino acids. The DNA of the CDR3 is TGTGCCAGCAGCTTTTACGTGTCGGCGGGGTTCACAGATACGCAGTATTTT. It yields the protein CASSFYVSAGFTDTQYF.

For this clonotype: An end of the junction does not agree with germline; a read error may underlie this. The chain carries TRBV4-3 and TRBJ2-7, with D tentatively TRBD1 or TRBD2 (5 bases each). The CDR3 loop spans 14 amino acids. The germline gives CDR1 LGHNA, CDR2 YSLEER. This CDR3 reads CASSQDEGYNERYF. DNA of the CDR3: TGCGCCAGCAGCCAAGATGAGGGGTACAATGAGCGGTACTTC.

This clonotype was counted a few times. The chain links TRBV7-2 to TRBJ1-4; D not resolved. The V gene lost 1 base and the J gene lost 6 bases, with 12 bases spanning the gap. The CDR3 spans 15 residues. Germline V gene lookup returns CDR1 SGHTA and CDR2 FQGNSA. The CDR3 protein is CASSLDVLGDEKLFF. CDR3 in DNA: TGTGCCAGCAGCTTAGACGTGTTGGGCGATGAAAAACTGTTTTTT.

There are a few counts of this clonotype. The V call is TRBV6-1, the J call TRBJ2-6, with D uncertain. Trimming took 3 bases from V and 0 from J, leaving 6 bases between them. CDR3 length equals 15 residues. Germline assignment: CDR1 MNHNS and CDR2 SASEGT. CDR3 residues: CASSDYVSGANVLTF. CDR3 nucleotide sequence: TGTGCCAGCAGTGATTACGTCTCTGGGGCCAACGTCCTGACTTTC.

The chain links TRBV9 to TRBJ1-2; tentative D call: TRBD1 (6 bases). The CDR3 consists of 17 residues. In germline, CDR1 is SGDLS, CDR2 YYNGEE. The ends were cut back, 3 bases at V and 5 bases at J, with 23 bases in the middle. CDR3 protein: CASSAYREEVNLYGYTF. DNA of the CDR3: TGTGCCAGCAGCGCCTACAGGGAGGAAGTGAACTTGTATGGCTACACCTTC.